This T cell receptor (beta chain) comes out of a study of shared clonotypes between healthy human individuals (dated by TCRdb to 2019 to 2021). About the study as a whole: A couple of women and a few men aged 18 to 49 years were included in the cohort. Blood TCR repertoires of a handful of healthy adults were deeply sequenced to estimate repertoire size and the extent of clonotype sharing between individuals. To increase sequencing depth and limit assay-specific biases, different laboratories used diverse techniques to prepare libraries and sequence TCR repertoires. For each donor, three plates each were used for CD4 naive and CD4 memory, two plates were used for CD8 naive, and one plate was used for CD8 memory. Between about 0.85 and 8.9 billion PBMCs per donor were obtained by leukapheresis.

Healthy HIV-negative adults with no recently reported acute infections or vaccinations were included as donors. All donors were Caucasian adults living in Nashville, Tennessee, USA. CD4+ T cells were enriched through magnetic negative selection, after which naive cells were positively selected on CD45RA and the remaining negative fraction served as the memory subset. After blood collection by leukapheresis, PBMCs were isolated using Ficoll-Histopaque density gradient centrifugation and then cryopreserved in the vapor phase of liquid nitrogen. Purity and quantity of every magnetically sorted T cell population were checked by analytical flow cytometry. From each sorted fraction, genomic DNA was isolated and quantified by UV absorbance on a Nanodrop 2000c. TCR CDR3 regions were amplified from genomic DNA by multiplex PCR using the deep immunoSEQ assay. Genomic DNA extracted from each cell subset was distributed evenly over all wells of several immunoSEQ 96-well plates, and each plate served as one replicate. For sorted subsets, each replicate PCR was loaded with 150 to 250 ng genomic DNA, equivalent to 30,000 or so T cell genomes. Purified libraries were measured with a Qubit 3.0 fluorometer, size-checked on a Bioanalyzer 2100, and measured again with the KAPA Library Quantification kit. Each immunoSEQ 96-well plate was sequenced on its own single-read 150-cycle Illumina NextSeq 550 flow cell. The published analysis was carried out like this. Because only junctional sequences without quality scores were contained in the immunoSEQ output, filtering matching that applied to full-length reads could not be performed. Sequences were annotated with PyIR, a Python wrapper for IgBLAST v1.9, and V/J genes and CDR3 were assigned using IMGT germline references. Reads with weak V/J assignments (E-value above 1e-6), missing CDR3, stop codons, out-of-frame junctions, or ambiguous translated residues were removed. V3J clonotypes were defined as sequences sharing an identical inferred V gene, J gene, and CDR3 amino acid sequence. The percentage overlap between two repertoires was calculated by dividing the number of shared unique clonotypes by the size of the smaller repertoire. Three approaches were used to assess repertoire richness: RTK rarefaction, the Chao1 estimator, and Recon v2.1 estimates of unobserved clonotypes. Generation probabilities were computed with OLGA for all TCRbeta clonotypes obtained by the gDNA method from several donors. In its TCRdb copy, this immuneACCESS table keeps in-frame sequences only and misses some clones. Where compared with another copy, unresolved V genes explain less than half of these, and the others have no known cause. The V and J calls and clone size come from that table; D and trimming were worked out from the DNA. The sample records about 2.5 million clones, 92% of which are singletons. 0.3% to 0.45% of the sample is in the top ten clones.

The germline V gene sets CDR1 to LGHNA and CDR2 to YSLEER. V is cut back by 0 bases and J by 7 bases, with 18 bases in the junction unmatched. There are 19 amino acids in the CDR3, from cysteine to phenylalanine inclusive. Just the 57-base CDR3 DNA is kept, in frame starting at base 1. Study-wide conclusions, independent of this receptor: Even with the large sequencing depth, rarefaction of the sorted-subset datasets indicated that sequencing was incomplete. Estimated clonotype richness was generally larger for naive than for memory subsets. Compared with non-shared clonotypes, the clonotypes found in all four sorted-subset donors had higher generation probabilities. Pairwise subsampling indicated that sequencing depth was expected to affect the degree of clonotype sharing among donors. Sampling was restricted to blood, and TCR repertoires in tissue are likely to differ from TCR repertoires in blood. Because the study included a small number of donors, the genetic and exposure-history diversity represented was limited. When a handful of donors were compared, the shared fraction of clonotypes was about 5.4% for naive CD4, 3.5% for naive CD8, more than 2% for memory CD4, and 0.3% to 0.5% for memory CD8.

Points on this clone: The antigen this receptor binds is unknown. No much larger clonotype is one base removed from it; base qualities were not supplied.

Here the chain combines TRBV4-3 and TRBJ2-1; TRBD2 aligns with 7 central bases. The source material was naive CD4+ T cells from PBMCs. This specimen's cell subset or site label, per the study, means: CD45RA+ positively selected. This clonotype was sampled from a young man in good health. Some clones in this sample may be carry-over from other donors' samples. The DNA sequence reads TGCGCCAGCAGCCAAGACCACCGAGGTCCCGCGGGAGTGTTGAATGAGCAGTTCTTC. This encodes CASSQDHRGPAGVLNEQFF.